This T cell receptor (beta chain) is drawn from a study of T cells in localized non-small cell lung cancer. Notes on the study in general: T cell clonality was highest in uninvolved adjacent lung, above tumor. A median of around 60 clones ranked among the top 100 in tumor appeared in adjacent lung.

The repertoire was sequenced with immunoSEQ multiplex PCR; TCRdb's copy has only in-frame clones and lacks some. In the table there are about 21,000 clones, 84% of which are singletons. Details on this clone: Its antigen is unidentified.

CDR1 is SGHRS, CDR2 YFSETQ, per germline. The V gene end was trimmed by 0 bases and the J gene end by 4 bases; junction bases not matched to a gene: 4. The length of the CDR3 is 16 residues. The receptor's source is a man aged 35-69 years with stage I lung adenocarcinoma. Specimen: peripheral blood, collected before any cancer treatment. The rearrangement joins TRBV5-1 to TRBJ2-5, with 12 bases that match TRBD2. CDR3 protein: CASSLGLAGGRETQYF. The CDR3 coding sequence is TGCGCCAGCAGCTTGGGGCTAGCGGGGGGGCGAGAGACCCAGTACTTC.